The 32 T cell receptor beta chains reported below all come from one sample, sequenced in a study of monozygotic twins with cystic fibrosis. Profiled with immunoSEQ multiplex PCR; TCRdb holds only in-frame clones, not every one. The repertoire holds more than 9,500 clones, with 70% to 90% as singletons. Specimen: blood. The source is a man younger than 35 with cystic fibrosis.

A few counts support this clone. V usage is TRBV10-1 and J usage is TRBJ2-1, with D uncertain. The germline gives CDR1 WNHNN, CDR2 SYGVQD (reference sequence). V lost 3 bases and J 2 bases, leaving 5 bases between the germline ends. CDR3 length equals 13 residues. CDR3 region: CASSDSPYNEQFF. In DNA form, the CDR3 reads TGCGCCAGCAGTGACTCCCCCTACAATGAGCAGTTCTTC.

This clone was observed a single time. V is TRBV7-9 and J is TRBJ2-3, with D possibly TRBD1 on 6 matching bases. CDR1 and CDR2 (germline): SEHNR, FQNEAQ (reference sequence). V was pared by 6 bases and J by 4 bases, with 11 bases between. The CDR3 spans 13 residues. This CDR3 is CASSSNRADTQYF. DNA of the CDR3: TGTGCCAGCAGTTCTAACAGGGCAGATACGCAGTATTTT.

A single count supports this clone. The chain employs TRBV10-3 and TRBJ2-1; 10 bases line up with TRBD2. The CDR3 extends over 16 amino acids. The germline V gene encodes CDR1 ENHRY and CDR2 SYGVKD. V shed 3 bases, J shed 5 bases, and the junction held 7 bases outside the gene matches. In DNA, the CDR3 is TGTGCCATCAGTGACGCAGCGGGAGGGCTGCACAATGAGCAGTTCTTC. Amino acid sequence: CAISDAAGGLHNEQFF.

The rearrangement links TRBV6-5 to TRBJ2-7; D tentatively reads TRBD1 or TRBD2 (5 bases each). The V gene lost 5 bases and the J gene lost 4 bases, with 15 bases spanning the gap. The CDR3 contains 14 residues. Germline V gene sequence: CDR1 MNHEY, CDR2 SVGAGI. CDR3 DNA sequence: TGTGCCAGCAGTACACCGGGACGAAAATACGAGCAGTACTTC. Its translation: CASSTPGRKYEQYF.

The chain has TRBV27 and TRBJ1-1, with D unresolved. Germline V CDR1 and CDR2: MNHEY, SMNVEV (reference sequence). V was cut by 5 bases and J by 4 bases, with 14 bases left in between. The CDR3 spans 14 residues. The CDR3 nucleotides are TGTGCCAGCAGTGTCCTTGGGTGGGCCACTGAAGCTTTCTTT. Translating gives CASSVLGWATEAFF.

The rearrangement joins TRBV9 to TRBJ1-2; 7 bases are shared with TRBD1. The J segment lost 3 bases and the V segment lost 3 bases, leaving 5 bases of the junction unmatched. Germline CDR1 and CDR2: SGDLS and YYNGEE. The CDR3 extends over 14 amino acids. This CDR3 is CASSATGVDYGYTF. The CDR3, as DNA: TGTGCCAGCAGCGCAACAGGGGTTGACTATGGCTACACCTTC.

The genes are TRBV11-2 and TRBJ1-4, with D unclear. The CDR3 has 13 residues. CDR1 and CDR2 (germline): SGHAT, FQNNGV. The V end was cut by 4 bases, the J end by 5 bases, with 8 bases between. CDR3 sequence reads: CASSSLINEKLFF. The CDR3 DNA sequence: TGTGCCAGCAGCTCGCTCATAAATGAAAAACTGTTTTTT. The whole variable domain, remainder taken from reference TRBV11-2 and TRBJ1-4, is EAGVAQSPRYKIIEKRQSVAFWCNPISGHATLYWYQQILGQGPKLLIQFQNNGVVDDSQLPKDRFSAERLKGVDSTLKIQPAKLEDSAVYLCASSSLINEKLFFGSGTQLSVL.

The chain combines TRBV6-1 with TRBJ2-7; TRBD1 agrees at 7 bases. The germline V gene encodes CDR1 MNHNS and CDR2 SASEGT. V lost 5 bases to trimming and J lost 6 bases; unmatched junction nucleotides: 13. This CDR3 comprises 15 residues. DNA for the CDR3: TGTGCCAGCAGTAAGGGGGCAGGGAGTTATTCCGAGCAGTACTTC. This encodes CASSKGAGSYSEQYF.

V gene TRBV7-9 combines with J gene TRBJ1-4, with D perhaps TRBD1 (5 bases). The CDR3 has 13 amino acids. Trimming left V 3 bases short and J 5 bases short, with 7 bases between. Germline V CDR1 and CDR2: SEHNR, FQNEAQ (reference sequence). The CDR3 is CASSLGGNEKLFF. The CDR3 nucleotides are TGTGCCAGCAGCTTGGGGGGGAATGAAAAACTGTTTTTT.

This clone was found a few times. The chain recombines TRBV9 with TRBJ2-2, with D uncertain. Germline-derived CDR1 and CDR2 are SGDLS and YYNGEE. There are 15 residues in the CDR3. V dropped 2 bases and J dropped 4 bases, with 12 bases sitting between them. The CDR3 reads CASSVDLWGTGELFF. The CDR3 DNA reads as TGTGCCAGCAGCGTCGACCTTTGGGGCACCGGGGAGCTGTTTTTT. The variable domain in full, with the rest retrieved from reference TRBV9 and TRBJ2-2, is DSGVTQTPKHLITATGQRVTLRCSPRSGDLSVYWYQQSLDQGLQFLIQYYNGEERAKGNILERFSAQQFPDLHSELNLSSLELGDSALYFCASSVDLWGTGELFFGEGSRLTVL.

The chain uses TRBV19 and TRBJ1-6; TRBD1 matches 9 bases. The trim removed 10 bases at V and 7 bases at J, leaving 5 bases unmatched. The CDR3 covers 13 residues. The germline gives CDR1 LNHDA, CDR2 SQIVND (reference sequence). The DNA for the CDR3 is TGTGCCATAAAGGACAGGGGAAATTCACCCCTCCACTTT. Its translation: CAIKDRGNSPLHF. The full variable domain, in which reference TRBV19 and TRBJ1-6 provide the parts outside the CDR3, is DGGITQSPKYLFRKEGQNVTLSCEQNLNHDAMYWYRQDPGQGLRLIYYSQIVNDFQKGDIAEGYSVSREKKESFPLTVTSAQKNPTAFYLCAIKDRGNSPLHFGNGTRLTVT.

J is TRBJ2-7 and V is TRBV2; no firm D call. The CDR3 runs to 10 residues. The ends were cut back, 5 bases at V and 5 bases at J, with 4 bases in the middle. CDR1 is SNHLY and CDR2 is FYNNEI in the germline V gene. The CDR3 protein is CASSFNEQYF. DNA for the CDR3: TGTGCCAGCAGTTTCAACGAGCAGTACTTC.

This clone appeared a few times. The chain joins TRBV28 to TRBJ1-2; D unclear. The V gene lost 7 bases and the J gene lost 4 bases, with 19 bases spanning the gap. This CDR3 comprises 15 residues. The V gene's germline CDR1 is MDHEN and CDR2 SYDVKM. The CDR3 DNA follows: TGTGCCAGCACCATGGGGTCCCCTCGGGTCTATGGCTACACCTTC. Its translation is CASTMGSPRVYGYTF.

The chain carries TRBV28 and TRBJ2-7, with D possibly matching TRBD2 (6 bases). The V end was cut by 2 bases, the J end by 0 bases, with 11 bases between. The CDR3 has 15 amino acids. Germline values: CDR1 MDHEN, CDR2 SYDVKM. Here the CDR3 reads CASSLAGLLSYEQYF. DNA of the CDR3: TGTGCCAGCAGTTTAGCAGGACTACTCTCCTACGAGCAGTACTTC.

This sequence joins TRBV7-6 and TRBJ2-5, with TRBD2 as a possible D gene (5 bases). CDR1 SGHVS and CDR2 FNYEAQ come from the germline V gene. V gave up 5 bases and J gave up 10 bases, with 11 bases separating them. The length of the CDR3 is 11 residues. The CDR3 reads CASSPLEVQYF. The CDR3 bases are TGTGCCAGCAGCCCCCTGGAGGTCCAGTACTTC.

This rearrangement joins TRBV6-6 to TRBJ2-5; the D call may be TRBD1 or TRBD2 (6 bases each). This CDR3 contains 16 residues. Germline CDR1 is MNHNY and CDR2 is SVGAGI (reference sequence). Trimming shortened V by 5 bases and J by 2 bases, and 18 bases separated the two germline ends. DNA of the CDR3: TGTGCCAGCAGTCTTTGGACTACAGGGTCTCAAGAGACCCAGTACTTC. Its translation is CASSLWTTGSQETQYF.

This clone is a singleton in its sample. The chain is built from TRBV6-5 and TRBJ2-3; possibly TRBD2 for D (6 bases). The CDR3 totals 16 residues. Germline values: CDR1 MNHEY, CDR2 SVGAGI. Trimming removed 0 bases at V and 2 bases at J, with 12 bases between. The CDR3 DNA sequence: TGTGCCAGCAGTTACTCATGGGGACTCACCACAGATACGCAGTATTTT. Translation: CASSYSWGLTTDTQYF.

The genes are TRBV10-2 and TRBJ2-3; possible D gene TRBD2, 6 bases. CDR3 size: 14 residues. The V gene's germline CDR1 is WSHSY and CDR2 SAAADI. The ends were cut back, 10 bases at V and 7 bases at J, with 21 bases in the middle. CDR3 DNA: TGCGCCACCATTCCGGGACTGCTTGTAAATACGCAGTATTTT. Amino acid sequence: CATIPGLLVNTQYF.

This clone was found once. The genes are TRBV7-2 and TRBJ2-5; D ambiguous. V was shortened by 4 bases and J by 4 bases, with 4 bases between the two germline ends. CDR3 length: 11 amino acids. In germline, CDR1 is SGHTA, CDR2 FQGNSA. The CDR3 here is CASSSRETQYF. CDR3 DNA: TGTGCCAGCAGCTCGCGAGAGACCCAGTACTTC.

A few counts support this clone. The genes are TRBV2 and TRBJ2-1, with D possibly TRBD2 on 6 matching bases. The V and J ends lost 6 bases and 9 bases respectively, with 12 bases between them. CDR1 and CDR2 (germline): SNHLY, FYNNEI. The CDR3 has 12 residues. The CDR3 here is CASSSTRSEQFF. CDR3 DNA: TGTGCCAGCAGCTCGACTAGGTCTGAGCAGTTCTTC.

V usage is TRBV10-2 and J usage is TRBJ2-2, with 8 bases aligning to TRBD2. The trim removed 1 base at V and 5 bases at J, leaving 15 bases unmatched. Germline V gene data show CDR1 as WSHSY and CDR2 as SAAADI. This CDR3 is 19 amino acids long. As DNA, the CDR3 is TGCGCCAGCAGTGAGTTCCAAGGACTAGCTAGTATTATGACCGGGGAGCTGTTTTTT. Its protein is CASSEFQGLASIMTGELFF.

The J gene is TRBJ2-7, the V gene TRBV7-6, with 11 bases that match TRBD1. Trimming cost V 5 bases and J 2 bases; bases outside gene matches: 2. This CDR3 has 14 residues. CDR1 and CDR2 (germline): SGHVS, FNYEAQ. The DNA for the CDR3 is TGTGCCAGCAGCCAGGGACAGGGGGCCTACGAGCAGTACTTC. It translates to CASSQGQGAYEQYF.

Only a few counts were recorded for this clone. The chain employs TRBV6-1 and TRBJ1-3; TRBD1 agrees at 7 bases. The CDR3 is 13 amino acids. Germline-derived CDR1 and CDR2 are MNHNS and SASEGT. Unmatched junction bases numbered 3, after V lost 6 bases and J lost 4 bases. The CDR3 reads CASREGAGNTIYF. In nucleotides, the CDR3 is TGTGCCAGCAGGGAGGGGGCCGGAAACACCATATATTTT.

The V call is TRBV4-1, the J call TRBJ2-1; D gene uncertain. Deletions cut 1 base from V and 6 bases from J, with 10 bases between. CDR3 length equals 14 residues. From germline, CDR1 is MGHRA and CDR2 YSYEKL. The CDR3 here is CASSQGPLGNEQFF. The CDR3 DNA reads TGCGCCAGCAGCCAAGGGCCTTTGGGCAATGAGCAGTTCTTC.

CDR3 in amino acids: CASRRSSSQMNTEAFF. CDR3 coding DNA: TGTGCCAGTAGGCGGAGCAGCAGTCAGATGAACACTGAAGCTTTCTTT. The chain joins TRBV19 to TRBJ1-1; D gene unclear. V was pared by 6 bases and J by 0 bases, with 17 bases between. CDR1 is LNHDA and CDR2 is SQIVND in the germline V gene (reference sequence). The length of the CDR3 is 16 residues.

CDR3 DNA: TGTGCCAGCTCACAGAAGAATTTAGCGGGAGGATACGAGCAGTACTTC. Encoded protein: CASSQKNLAGGYEQYF. The J gene is TRBJ2-7, the V gene TRBV18; 10 bases agree with TRBD2. After removal of 4 bases from V and 4 bases from J, the junction contained 10 bases not matched to a gene. This CDR3 spans 16 amino acids. Germline values: CDR1 KGHSH, CDR2 LQKENI.

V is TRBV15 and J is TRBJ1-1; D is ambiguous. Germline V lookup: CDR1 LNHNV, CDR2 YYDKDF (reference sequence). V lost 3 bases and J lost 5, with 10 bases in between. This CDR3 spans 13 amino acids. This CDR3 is CATSSRTRTEAFF. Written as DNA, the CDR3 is TGTGCCACCAGCAGCAGGACGAGGACTGAAGCTTTCTTT. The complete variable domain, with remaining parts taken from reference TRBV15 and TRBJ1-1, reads DAMVIQNPRYQVTQFGKPVTLSCSQTLNHNVMYWYQQKSSQAPKLLFHYYDKDFNNEADTPDNFQSRRPNTSFCFLDIRSPGLGDTAMYLCATSSRTRTEAFFGQGTRLTVV.

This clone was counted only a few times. The CDR3 region has the DNA TGTGCCTGGAGTGTGGGGCAGGGAGGTGAAAAACTGTTTTTT. Its translation: CAWSVGQGGEKLFF. The chain carries TRBV30 and TRBJ1-4; the D gene is possibly TRBD1 (5 bases). The length of the CDR3 is 14 residues. CDR1 is GTSNPN, CDR2 SVGIG, per germline (reference sequence). V shed 0 bases and J shed 7 bases, with 12 bases lying between them.

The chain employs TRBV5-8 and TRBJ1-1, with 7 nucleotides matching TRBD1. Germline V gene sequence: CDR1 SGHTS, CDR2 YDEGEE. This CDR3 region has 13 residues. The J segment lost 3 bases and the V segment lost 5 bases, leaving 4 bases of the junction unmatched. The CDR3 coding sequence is TGTGCCAGCAGAACCGACAGGGACACTGAAGCTTTCTTT. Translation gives CASRTDRDTEAFF.

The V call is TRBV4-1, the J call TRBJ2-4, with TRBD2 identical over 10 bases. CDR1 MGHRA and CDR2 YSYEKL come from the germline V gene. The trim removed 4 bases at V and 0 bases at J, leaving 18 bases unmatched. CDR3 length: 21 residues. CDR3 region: CASSPTPLVTSGVLAKNIQYF. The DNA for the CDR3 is TGCGCCAGCAGCCCAACTCCCCTCGTTACTAGCGGGGTCTTAGCCAAAAACATTCAGTACTTC.

DNA for the CDR3: TGCGCCAGCAGCCAAGGCAATTCACCCCTCCACTTT. Its translation: CASSQGNSPLHF. The V and J genes are TRBV4-1 and TRBJ1-6; D is uncertain. Germline V gene data show CDR1 as MGHRA and CDR2 as YSYEKL. Deletions cut 1 base from V and 7 bases from J, with 2 bases between. This CDR3 contains 12 residues.

CDR3 nucleotide sequence: TGTGCCAGCAGTTTTGTATTCGAAATAGCCAAAAACATTCAGTACTTC. This sequence encodes CASSFVFEIAKNIQYF. The V gene is TRBV27, the J gene TRBJ2-4; no definite D call. CDR1 is MNHEY and CDR2 is SMNVEV in the germline V gene (reference sequence). This CDR3 is built from 16 residues. The V gene lost 3 bases and the J gene lost 0 bases, with 12 bases spanning the gap.